This is a list of T cell receptor beta chains from one sample in a study of PD-L1 blockade in urothelial cancer. Data came from immunoSEQ multiplex PCR; TCRdb stores just in-frame clones and leaves some out. Here the sample spans about 30,000 clones, roughly three quarters being singletons. The source material was PBMCs, sampled around atezolizumab (anti-PD-L1) treatment. These receptors were collected from a man in his 70s with urothelial cancer. CDR3s include the opening cysteine and the closing phenylalanine or tryptophan. D genes are given only for firm matches. Clone size is not always given. Where it is, it says once, few, many or a class for expanded clones.

>.|TRBJ2-3|13|.|TRBV18
TGTGCCAGCTCACCCAGACACACAGATACGCAGTATTTT
CASSPRHTDTQYF
>.|TRBJ2-7|12|.|TRBV13
TGTGCCAGCAGCTTAGGCAGCTACGAGCAGTACTTC
CASSLGSYEQYF
>.|TRBJ1-6|15|once|TRBV6-5
TGTGCCAGCAGGCCAGGGAATCCCTATAATTCACCCCTCCACTTT
CASRPGNPYNSPLHF
>.|TRBJ1-4|13|.|TRBV5-4
TGTGCCAGCAGCTCAGGCTATAATGAAAAACTGTTTTTT
CASSSGYNEKLFF
>TRBD1|TRBJ1-1|17|.|TRBV5-5
TGTGCCAGCAGCTCCGGACAGGGTCGGGTCATGAACACTGAAGCTTTCTTT
CASSSGQGRVMNTEAFF
>TRBD1|TRBJ1-5|15|.|TRBV7-8
TGTGCCAGCAGCCTCCAGACAGGGAACAATCAGCCCCAGCATTTT
CASSLQTGNNQPQHF
>.|TRBJ1-3|13|once|TRBV5-1
TGCGCCAGCAGCTTGGAACAGGGTCACACCATATATTTT
CASSLEQGHTIYF
>TRBD1|TRBJ1-5|17|once|TRBV2
TGTGCCAGCAGGGACAGGGCGTTGGTTAGCAGCAATCAGCCCCAGCATTTT
CASRDRALVSSNQPQHF
>.|TRBJ2-3|16|.|TRBV9
TGTGCCAGCAGCGTATTGGACTCACAAACATCCAATACGCAGTATTTT
CASSVLDSQTSNTQYF
>TRBD1|TRBJ2-2|14|.|TRBV6-6
TGTGCCAGCACCACCGGGACAGGGGCCGGGGAGCTGTTTTTT
CASTTGTGAGELFF
>.|TRBJ1-1|15|once|TRBV19
TGTGCCAGTAGTATTCAAGGAGGGCGGGACACTGAAGCTTTCTTT
CASSIQGGRDTEAFF
>.|TRBJ1-1|15|few|TRBV2
TGTGCCAGCAGCGTTTATGGACAGATGAACACTGAAGCTTTCTTT
CASSVYGQMNTEAFF
>TRBD1|TRBJ1-2|17|.|TRBV30
TGTGCCTGGAGGTACGCTCTGGGGCAGGGGGATCGTCCGGGCTACACCTTC
CAWRYALGQGDRPGYTF
>TRBD1|TRBJ2-7|15|.|TRBV18
TGTGCCAGCGCGAGGGAAGGGGGCGCAGTTTTCGAGCAGTACTTC
CASAREGGAVFEQYF
>TRBD2|TRBJ2-3|16|.|TRBV7-3
TGTGCCAGCAGCTCCCGTAGCGGGGGGGCCGGAGATACGCAGTATTTT
CASSSRSGGAGDTQYF
>.|TRBJ2-4|14|.|TRBV18
TGTGCCAGCTCACCAGCCGGGATGCGGAACATTCAGTACTTC
CASSPAGMRNIQYF
>.|TRBJ2-7|13|.|TRBV30
TGTGCCTTCGTGAGGGGGGGCCTCTACGAGCAGTACTTC
CAFVRGGLYEQYF
>.|TRBJ2-3|14|.|TRBV5-1
TGCGCCAGCAGGTTGACGGTCCGCACAGATACGCAGTATTTT
CASRLTVRTDTQYF
>TRBD1|TRBJ1-5|12|.|TRBV28
TGTGCTGCAGACAGGGGAGCTCAGCCCCAGCATTTT
CAADRGAQPQHF
>TRBD2|TRBJ2-5|14|.|TRBV11-3
TGTGCCAGCAGCTTCCGGGAGGGGAAAGAGACCCAGTACTTC
CASSFREGKETQYF
>.|TRBJ2-5|17|few|TRBV7-2
TGTGCCAGCAGCTTAGAATCCGGAGTATCCAGGGTCAAGACCCAGTACTTC
CASSLESGVSRVKTQYF
>TRBD2|TRBJ2-5|15|once|TRBV7-2
TGTGCCAGCAGCTTAGCGGCGGGAGGCTTGGAGACCCAGTACTTC
CASSLAAGGLETQYF
>TRBD1|TRBJ2-6|16|.|TRBV7-8
TGTGCCAGCAGCCCCACCAGGGGGCGCGGGGCCAACGTCCTGACTTTC
CASSPTRGRGANVLTF
>TRBD1|TRBJ1-3|15|.|TRBV4-1
TGCGCCAGCAGCCAACGACAGGGCCCCTGGAACACCATATATTTT
CASSQRQGPWNTIYF
>TRBD1|TRBJ1-4|13|.|TRBV18
TGTGCCAGCTCACAGTCAGGGGGTGAAAAACTGTTTTTT
CASSQSGGEKLFF
>.|TRBJ2-3|16|.|TRBV7-9
TGTGCCAGCAGCTCCCCTCCGGGACTTCGCACAGATACGCAGTATTTT
CASSSPPGLRTDTQYF
>TRBD1|TRBJ1-4|16|.|TRBV6-5
TGTGCCAGCAGTTTCTGGACAGGGGGCACTAATGAAAAACTGTTTTTT
CASSFWTGGTNEKLFF
>TRBD1|TRBJ1-2|14|.|TRBV5-6
TGTGCCAGCAGGGACAGGGGGGAGGTCTACGGCTACACCTTC
CASRDRGEVYGYTF
>TRBD2|TRBJ2-3|15|.|TRBV7-6
TGTGCCAGCAGCTTAATAGCGGGAGTTGGAGATACGCAGTATTTT
CASSLIAGVGDTQYF
>.|TRBJ2-5|14|.|TRBV11-1
TGTGCCAGCAGCTCTGAGGGCCTTGGAGAGACCCAGTACTTC
CASSSEGLGETQYF
>.|TRBJ1-1|14|.|TRBV5-1
TGCGCCACCTCGGGGGGGGTACCGAACACTGAAGCTTTCTTT
CATSGGVPNTEAFF
>.|TRBJ2-7|13|few|TRBV7-3
TGTGCCAGCAGCACTTCTCAGGGTTACGAGCAGTACTTC
CASSTSQGYEQYF
>.|TRBJ1-4|16|.|TRBV28
TGTGCCAGCAGCTCCCGACAGGACGCAACTAATGAAAAACTGTTTTTT
CASSSRQDATNEKLFF
>TRBD1|TRBJ1-1|16|.|TRBV18
TGTGCCAGCTCACCACAGGGGGCGGTCAGGAACACTGAAGCTTTCTTT
CASSPQGAVRNTEAFF
>.|TRBJ2-5|13|.|TRBV5-1
TGCGCCAGCAGCTCAACGCCGGGGGAGACCCAGTACTTC
CASSSTPGETQYF
>.|TRBJ2-7|17|.|TRBV7-9
TGTGCCAGCAGCCCCCCTTGGGGCGGGGGCCGCAGCTACGAGCAGTACTTC
CASSPPWGGGRSYEQYF
>TRBD2|TRBJ2-1|16|.|TRBV27
TGTGCCAGCAGTCTCCTGGGAGCGGGGGGTTACAATGAGCAGTTCTTC
CASSLLGAGGYNEQFF
>TRBD2|TRBJ2-7|18|.|TRBV7-2
TGTGCCAGCAGCCTAAACGCCAACCTAGGGACTACGATCTACGAGCAGTACTTC
CASSLNANLGTTIYEQYF
>TRBD1|TRBJ2-5|14|.|TRBV2
TGTGCCAGCAGTGGACAGGGCGGGTCGGAGACCCAGTACTTC
CASSGQGGSETQYF
>TRBD1|TRBJ1-2|14|.|TRBV18
TGTGCCAGCTCAGATAGACAGGGGAGTGATGGCTACACCTTC
CASSDRQGSDGYTF
>.|TRBJ2-4|15|.|TRBV7-9
TGTGCCAGCTCAGAAGGAGGGAGGGCCAAAAACATTCAGTACTTC
CASSEGGRAKNIQYF
>TRBD1|TRBJ2-6|18|.|TRBV27
TGTGCCAGCAGTCCATGGGCGGACAGGGGGAAGGGGGCCAACGTCCTGACTTTC
CASSPWADRGKGANVLTF
>.|TRBJ1-3|13|.|TRBV30
TGTGCCTGGAGTACGGTTGCAGGAAACACCATATATTTT
CAWSTVAGNTIYF
>TRBD2|TRBJ2-3|17|.|TRBV4-1
TGCGCCAGCAGCCGGGCCGGTCTAGCGGGGAGCACAGATACGCAGTATTTT
CASSRAGLAGSTDTQYF
>TRBD2|TRBJ2-5|17|.|TRBV19
TGTGCCAGTAGTAACCCGGGACTAGCGGGACGTCAAGAGACCCAGTACTTC
CASSNPGLAGRQETQYF
>.|TRBJ2-6|18|.|TRBV4-2
TGTGCCAGCAGCCAAGATCATTTGACAGCCTCTGGGGCCAACGTCCTGACTTTC
CASSQDHLTASGANVLTF
>.|TRBJ2-3|17|.|TRBV15
TGTGCCACCAGCAGAGGGGGGACATCCCTCCAAGGGGATACGCAGTATTTT
CATSRGGTSLQGDTQYF
>.|TRBJ2-3|16|.|TRBV5-1
TGCGCCAGCAGCTTGAGAGGGCGCGTAGACACAGATACGCAGTATTTT
CASSLRGRVDTDTQYF
>TRBD2|TRBJ2-3|17|.|TRBV5-4
TGTGCCAGCAGCAGGGGACTAGCGGGAGTTCCGTCAGATACGCAGTATTTT
CASSRGLAGVPSDTQYF
>TRBD1|TRBJ2-7|16|.|TRBV7-2
TGTGCCAGCAGCTTAGGGGGACAGGGGGGAGGCTACGAGCAGTACTTC
CASSLGGQGGGYEQYF
>TRBD1|TRBJ1-6|18|.|TRBV27
TGTGCCAGCAGTTTCCGACAGGGACTCAGCTCCTATAATTCACCCCTCCACTTT
CASSFRQGLSSYNSPLHF
>TRBD1|TRBJ2-7|13|few|TRBV18
TGTGCCAGCTCACCCGGACAGGGAGAGGAGCAGTACTTC
CASSPGQGEEQYF
>.|TRBJ2-2|15|few|TRBV4-1
TGCGCCAGCAGCCCAAGGCAGGGGAGTACCGGGGAGCTGTTTTTT
CASSPRQGSTGELFF